This T cell receptor (beta chain) was documented in a study of blood T cell repertoires in COVID-19. As for the study in general: Both acute and convalescent COVID-19 samples were obtained from the United States, Italy and Spain. In each case, the material was cDNA or gDNA derived from T cells, B-cell-depleted T cells, or PBMCs.

The CDR3 runs to 16 residues. CDR1 is MDHEN, CDR2 SYDVKM, per germline. V shed 5 bases, J shed 8 bases, and the junction held 17 bases outside the gene matches. This clone was recorded many times. This table comes from immunoSEQ multiplex PCR, and its TCRdb copy is limited to in-frame clones, with some not included. The sample has fewer than 45,000 clones; about four fifths are singletons. The TCR was taken from a man aged 40-49 years with active or convalescent COVID-19. The V call is TRBV28, the J call TRBJ1-1; TRBD1 matches 7 bases. Sequenced input: peripheral blood. The CDR3 DNA is TGTGCCAGCAGTACCCCTGGGACAGCCCGTAACAAGGAAGCTTTCTTT. This sequence encodes CASSTPGTARNKEAFF.